Presented here are 28 T cell receptor beta chains from one specimen sequenced in a study of T cell repertoires in cytomegalovirus infection. TCRdb passed the reads through MiXCR, listing each CDR3 protein once. This table has a few hundred thousand distinct CDR3 sequences, around two fifths appearing once. Their cognate antigens are unknown. The sequencing here drew on cultured PBMCs, taken from culture after CMV antigen stimulation. The receptors shown here come from a human donor in good health (CMV status not recorded). Some clones in this sample may be carry-over from other donors' samples.

The gene calls are TRBV19 and TRBJ2-2; D perhaps matches TRBD2 (5 bases). The germline V gene encodes CDR1 LNHDA and CDR2 SQIVND (reference sequence). The CDR3 extends over 14 amino acids. V lost 8 bases and J 4 bases, leaving 14 bases between the germline ends. The CDR3, as DNA: TGTGCCAGTGCCCCCCCCGGAGGCACCGGGGAGCTGTTTTTT. Its translation is CASAPPGGTGELFF.

This clonotype was seen just once. This sequence joins TRBV9 and TRBJ2-7; no definite D call. Trimming left V 3 bases short and J 2 bases short, with 6 bases between. Germline values: CDR1 SGDLS, CDR2 YYNGEE. The CDR3 has 12 amino acids. CDR3 residues: CASSGRAYEQYF. The CDR3 bases are TGTGCCAGCAGCGGTAGGGCCTACGAGCAGTACTTC.

The CDR3 spells CASRTVAGGPRNEQFF. The CDR3 DNA sequence: TGTGCCAGCAGGACCGTAGCGGGAGGGCCTCGGAATGAGCAGTTCTTC. The chain links TRBV7-3 to TRBJ2-1; TRBD2 matches at 11 bases. V lost 6 bases to trimming and J lost 7 bases; unmatched junction nucleotides: 11. The CDR3 runs 16 residues. Germline assignment: CDR1 SGHTA and CDR2 FQGTGA.

The chain couples TRBV4-1 to TRBJ2-3; D ambiguous. Between the trimmed V and J ends, which lost 8 bases and 2 bases, there was a span of 14 bases. There are 14 residues in the CDR3. Germline values: CDR1 MGHRA, CDR2 YSYEKL. CDR3 sequence (DNA): TGCGCCAGCTCGAAGGCGCGGTTCACAGATACGCAGTATTTT. Translating gives CASSKARFTDTQYF.

This clonotype was seen a handful of times. This chain uses TRBV7-2 with TRBJ2-5; the D gene is possibly TRBD1 (6 bases). Germline values: CDR1 SGHTA, CDR2 FQGNSA. The CDR3 is 14 residues long. Trimming removed 5 bases at V and 5 bases at J, with 15 bases between. The CDR3 protein is CASSLPWGRETQYF. CDR3 bases: TGTGCCAGCAGCCTACCCTGGGGGCGGGAGACCCAGTACTTC.

The rearrangement joins TRBV7-2 to TRBJ2-5; TRBD2 matches at 9 bases. The J segment lost 7 bases and the V segment lost 5 bases, leaving 23 bases of the junction unmatched. Germline V lookup: CDR1 SGHTA, CDR2 FQGNSA. This CDR3 comprises 19 residues. This CDR3 is CASSRLGTSWARNIGTQYF. The DNA for the CDR3 is TGTGCCAGCAGCAGATTGGGGACTAGCTGGGCGAGAAATATAGGGACCCAGTACTTC.

The chain couples TRBV7-2 to TRBJ2-7; D uncertain. The V end was cut by 2 bases, the J end by 7 bases, with 9 bases between. Germline values: CDR1 SGHTA, CDR2 FQGNSA. The CDR3 is made up of 12 amino acids. CDR3 sequence (DNA): TGTGCCAGCAGCTTACCCGGAAAGGAGCAGTACTTC. It codes for CASSLPGKEQYF.

The chain employs TRBV5-5 and TRBJ1-6; D gene unclear. The CDR3 extends over 18 amino acids. Trimming took 3 bases from V and 0 from J, leaving 16 bases between them. Germline V gene sequence: CDR1 SGHKS, CDR2 YYEKEE (reference sequence). The CDR3 sequence is CASSYGPYQSSYNSPLHF. Here the CDR3 DNA reads TGTGCCAGCAGCTACGGCCCCTATCAGAGCTCCTATAATTCACCCCTCCACTTT. The full variable domain, its missing parts supplied by reference TRBV5-5 and TRBJ1-6, is DAGVTQSPTHLIKTRGQQVTLRCSPISGHKSVSWYQQVLGQGPQFIFQYYEKEERGRGNFPDRFSARQFPNYSSELNVNALLLGDSALYLCASSYGPYQSSYNSPLHFGNGTRLTVT.

V and J are TRBV10-3 and TRBJ2-1, with 12 bases fitting TRBD2. Germline V lookup: CDR1 ENHRY, CDR2 SYGVKD. The length of the CDR3 is 16 residues. The trim removed 3 bases at V and 10 bases at J, leaving 10 bases unmatched. The CDR3 DNA follows: TGTGCCATCAGTGATGGGACTAGCGGGCGGTTTCAGGAGCAGTTCTTC. This translates into CAISDGTSGRFQEQFF.

V and J are TRBV5-5 and TRBJ2-1; TRBD1 agrees at 9 bases. The germline V gene has CDR1 SGHKS and CDR2 YYEKEE (reference sequence). V lost 4 bases, J lost 3 bases, and 5 bases stayed unmatched. This CDR3 is built from 15 residues. CDR3 nucleotides: TGTGCCAGCAGCCCGACGGACAGGGGCTACAATGAGCAGTTCTTC. This translates into CASSPTDRGYNEQFF.

CDR3 DNA sequence: TGTGCCAGCACCCTATTGGCGGGGAGGAAGGGTTCGGCTTTCTTT. Translated: CASTLLAGRKGSAFF. The chain recombines TRBV12-3 or TRBV12-4 with TRBJ1-1; no reliable D call. With 7 bases removed from V and 11 bases from J, the gap between germline ends came to 26 bases. CDR3 size: 15 residues.

The chain uses TRBV11-2 and TRBJ2-5, with D perhaps TRBD2 (6 bases). The ends were cut back, 0 bases at V and 5 bases at J, with 16 bases in the middle. This CDR3 contains 16 residues. The germline CDR1 and CDR2 sequences are SGHAT and FQNNGV. The CDR3 protein is CASSLDPLAGGETQYF. For the CDR3, the DNA is TGTGCCAGCAGCTTAGATCCTCTAGCTGGGGGGGAGACCCAGTACTTC.

The chain is built from TRBV12-3 or TRBV12-4 and TRBJ1-2; D perhaps matches TRBD1 (6 bases). The V and J ends lost 7 bases and 8 bases respectively, with 29 bases between them. CDR3 length: 17 amino acids. CDR3 in DNA: TGTGCCAGCACTAGAGGGGGGGGACACTACTTACCCTTCGGCTACACCTTC. This encodes CASTRGGGHYLPFGYTF.

The chain links TRBV15 to TRBJ2-1, with 7 positions matching TRBD2. CDR3 size: 15 residues. The V segment lost 1 base and the J segment 2 bases; nucleotides outside the gene matches: 2. Germline V gene data show CDR1 as LNHNV and CDR2 as YYDKDF (reference sequence). CDR3 coding DNA: TGTGCCACCAGCAGAGTTGGACTAGCCTACAATGAGCAGTTCTTC. Encoded protein: CATSRVGLAYNEQFF.

This clonotype has more than one count but fewer than ten. The chain uses TRBV6-1 and TRBJ1-5; D is possibly TRBD1 (6 bases). Germline CDR1 is MNHNS and CDR2 is SASEGT. The V and J ends lost 6 bases and 0 bases respectively, with 15 bases between them. The CDR3 has 16 amino acids. CDR3 sequence reads: CASRVSRGSSNQPQHF. The CDR3 nucleotides are TGTGCCAGCAGAGTCTCCAGGGGAAGTAGCAATCAGCCCCAGCATTTT.

This clonotype has only a few counts. V and J are TRBV6-2 or TRBV6-3 and TRBJ2-5, with 9 bases matching TRBD1. Germline CDR1 and CDR2: MNHEY and SVGEGT. With V trimmed by 6 bases and J by 3 bases, 8 bases remained unmatched. The CDR3 extends over 15 amino acids. The CDR3 loop reads CASSSAGTGKETQYF. DNA for the CDR3: TGTGCCAGCAGCTCCGCCGGGACAGGGAAAGAGACCCAGTACTTC.

J is TRBJ1-4 and V is TRBV6-5, with D tentatively TRBD1 (6 bases). This CDR3 contains 13 residues. Per the germline V gene, CDR1 is MNHEY and CDR2 is SVGAGI. V dropped 8 bases and J dropped 8 bases, with 15 bases sitting between them. In DNA form, the CDR3 reads TGTGCCAGCGTTCGGCAGGGGAACGAAAAACTGTTTTTT. Protein: CASVRQGNEKLFF.

The chain couples TRBV7-9 to TRBJ1-1, with 9 bases identical to TRBD1. The V segment lost 2 bases and the J segment 1 base; nucleotides outside the gene matches: 11. The germline V gene encodes CDR1 SEHNR and CDR2 FQNEAQ (reference sequence). The CDR3 runs 18 residues. The DNA for the CDR3 is TGTGCCAGCAGCTTACGATTAGGGGACAGGGCGACGAACACTGAAGCTTTCTTT. Protein: CASSLRLGDRATNTEAFF.

This clonotype was counted between two and nine times. The gene calls are TRBV7-2 and TRBJ2-7, with D possibly matching TRBD2 (6 bases). V lost 1 base and J lost 0, with 16 bases in between. Per the germline V gene, CDR1 is SGHTA and CDR2 is FQGNSA. The CDR3 is 17 residues long. The CDR3 here is CASSLGRGKYLSYEQYF. The CDR3 DNA reads TGTGCCAGCAGCTTAGGACGGGGGAAGTACCTCTCCTACGAGCAGTACTTC. The full variable domain, completed using reference TRBV7-2 and TRBJ2-7, is GAGVSQSPSNKVTEKGKDVELRCDPISGHTALYWYRQSLGQGLEFLIYFQGNSAPDKSGLPSDRFSAERTGGSVSTLTIQRTQQEDSAVYLCASSLGRGKYLSYEQYFGPGTRLTVT.

The chain links TRBV4-2 to TRBJ2-1; 8 nucleotides align to TRBD2. Germline V gene lookup returns CDR1 LGHNA and CDR2 YNFKEQ. The CDR3 covers 17 residues. V gave up 4 bases and J gave up 5 bases; unmatched junction bases: 13. The DNA for the CDR3 is TGTGCCAGCAGCCCTCTCCTACGGCCGGGACTAGACAATGAGCAGTTCTTC. Translating gives CASSPLLRPGLDNEQFF.

DNA for the CDR3: TGTGCCAGCAGTTACTCGGGGTTTTCGGCAGATACGCAGTATTTT. It translates to CASSYSGFSADTQYF. The rearrangement uses TRBV6-6 and TRBJ2-3; D gene unclear. V gave up 0 bases and J gave up 4 bases, with 11 bases separating them. The CDR3 spans 15 residues. Germline CDR1 and CDR2: MNHNY and SVGAGI (reference sequence).

This clonotype showed up just a few times. The CDR3 nucleotides read TGCGCCAGCAGCCATCCCGTCAGAGGGCGATCACCCCTCCACTTT. Its translation: CASSHPVRGRSPLHF. The V gene is TRBV4-1, the J gene TRBJ1-6; D gene ambiguous. Trimming took off 3 bases at V and 10 bases at J, with 16 bases between the two ends. The CDR3 sequence is 15 residues long. In germline, CDR1 is MGHRA, CDR2 YSYEKL.

This chain uses TRBV20-1 with TRBJ1-1; D not certain. From germline, CDR1 is DFQATT and CDR2 SNEGSKA (reference sequence). V dropped 6 bases and J dropped 10 bases, with 21 bases sitting between them. This CDR3 contains 13 residues. In DNA, the CDR3 is TGCAGTGCCCCCCGGGCCTCGATGAGGCGAGCTTTCTTT. Translating it yields CSAPRASMRRAFF.

The V gene is TRBV2, the J gene TRBJ1-5; TRBD1 is a possible D gene (5 bases). CDR1 and CDR2 from the germline V gene are SNHLY and FYNNEI. The CDR3 length is 12 residues. Trimming stripped 6 bases from V and 6 bases from J, with 9 bases between. The CDR3 spells CASSRDGQPQHF. In DNA, the CDR3 is TGTGCCAGCAGCAGGGACGGTCAGCCCCAGCATTTT. Looking up the rest from reference TRBV2 and TRBJ1-5 gives the full variable domain: EPEVTQTPSHQVTQMGQEVILRCVPISNHLYFYWYRQILGQKVEFLVSFYNNEISEKSEIFDDQFSVERPDGSNFTLKIRSTKLEDSAMYFCASSRDGQPQHFGDGTRLSIL.

This clonotype came up a few times. In DNA, the CDR3 is TGTGCCAGCAGTCTCCGACCAGGGAGGCAGCCCCAGCATTTT. Protein sequence: CASSLRPGRQPQHF. The J gene is TRBJ1-5, the V gene TRBV27; possible D gene TRBD1, 5 bases. Germline assignment: CDR1 MNHEY and CDR2 SMNVEV (reference sequence). The CDR3 totals 14 residues. The ends were cut back, 5 bases at V and 7 bases at J, with 15 bases in the middle.

V is TRBV6-1 and J is TRBJ2-1; TRBD1 matches 10 bases. This CDR3 is built from 16 residues. The V segment lost 6 bases and the J segment 7 bases; nucleotides outside the gene matches: 12. Germline V gene data show CDR1 as MNHNS and CDR2 as SASEGT. The DNA of the CDR3 is TGTGCCAGCAGCCTCCCAATGGGACAGGGGATGAATGAGCAGTTCTTC. Translation: CASSLPMGQGMNEQFF.

The chain is built from TRBV6-2 or TRBV6-3 and TRBJ1-5; perhaps TRBD1 as D (5 bases). CDR3 length: 14 residues. Trimming stripped 4 bases from V and 3 bases from J, with 10 bases between. Per the germline V gene, CDR1 is MNHEY and CDR2 is SVGEGT. CDR3 bases: TGTGCCAGCAGTTGGAGACAGATCAATCAGCCCCAGCATTTT. Protein: CASSWRQINQPQHF.

This clonotype was seen only once. The chain joins TRBV7-2 to TRBJ2-1; the D is unclear. The CDR3 length is 18 residues. V was trimmed by 0 bases and J by 0 bases, leaving 15 bases between them. Germline-derived CDR1 and CDR2 are SGHTA and FQGNSA. The CDR3 is CASSLALGRLGSYNEQFF. The DNA of the CDR3 is TGTGCCAGCAGCTTAGCCCTGGGCAGGCTGGGCTCCTACAATGAGCAGTTCTTC. Variable domain in full (rest from reference TRBV7-2 and TRBJ2-1): GAGVSQSPSNKVTEKGKDVELRCDPISGHTALYWYRQSLGQGLEFLIYFQGNSAPDKSGLPSDRFSAERTGGSVSTLTIQRTQQEDSAVYLCASSLALGRLGSYNEQFFGPGTRLTVL.